This T cell receptor beta chain was found in a study of blood T cells in healthy people across ages. Together with a sample-barcoded 5' primer, a J-beta primer mix was included in a second PCR lasting about 6 to 11 cycles. TCRdb reprocessed the 5' RACE reads with MiXCR, giving one entry per CDR3 protein. The data hold around 1,600,000 distinct CDR3 sequences, with 40% to 45% observed a single time. The CDR3 is 13 residues long. The ends were cut back, 6 bases at V and 6 bases at J, with 14 bases in the middle. The receptor was isolated from a woman younger than 30 in good health. This chain connects TRBV12-3 or TRBV12-4 to TRBJ1-1; a weak D match, TRBD1 (6 bases). The source material was blood. The CDR3 DNA sequence: TGTGCCAGCAGGGCACAGGGATTGCCTGAAGCTTTCTTT. Translated, it gives CASRAQGLPEAFF.